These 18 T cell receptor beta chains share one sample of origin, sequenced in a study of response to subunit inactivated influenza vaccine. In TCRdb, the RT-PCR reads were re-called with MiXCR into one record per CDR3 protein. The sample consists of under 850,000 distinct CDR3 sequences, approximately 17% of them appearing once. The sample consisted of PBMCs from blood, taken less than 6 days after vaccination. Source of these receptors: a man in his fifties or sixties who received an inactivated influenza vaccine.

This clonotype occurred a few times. The CDR3 region has the DNA TGCAGTGCTAGAGGCGGAGGAACAGGGGAAGCTTTCTTT. Protein product: CSARGGGTGEAFF. This chain uses TRBV20-1 with TRBJ1-1; the D gene is possibly TRBD1 (6 bases). Trimming shortened V by 1 base and J by 8 bases, and 14 bases separated the two germline ends. The CDR3 covers 13 residues. CDR1 is DFQATT and CDR2 is SNEGSKA in the germline V gene (reference sequence).

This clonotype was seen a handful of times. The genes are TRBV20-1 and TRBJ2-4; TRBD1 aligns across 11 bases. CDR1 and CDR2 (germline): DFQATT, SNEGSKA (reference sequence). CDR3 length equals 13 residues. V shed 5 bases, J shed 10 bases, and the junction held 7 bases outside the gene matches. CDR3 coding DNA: TGCAGTGCTTCGGACAGGGGGCGATTTATTCAGTACTTC. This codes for CSASDRGRFIQYF.

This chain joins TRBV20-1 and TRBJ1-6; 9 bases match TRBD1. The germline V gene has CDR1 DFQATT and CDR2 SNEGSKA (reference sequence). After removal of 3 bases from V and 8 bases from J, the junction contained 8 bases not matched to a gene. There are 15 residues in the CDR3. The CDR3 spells CSASPLRDRDSPLHF. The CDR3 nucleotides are TGCAGTGCTAGCCCGCTCCGGGACAGGGATTCACCCCTCCACTTT.

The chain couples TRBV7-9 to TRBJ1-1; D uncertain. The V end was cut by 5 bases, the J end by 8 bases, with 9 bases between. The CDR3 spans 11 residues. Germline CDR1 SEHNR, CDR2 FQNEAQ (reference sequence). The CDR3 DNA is TGTGCCAGCAGCCCTTCGGGGGAAGCTTTCTTT. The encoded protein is CASSPSGEAFF.

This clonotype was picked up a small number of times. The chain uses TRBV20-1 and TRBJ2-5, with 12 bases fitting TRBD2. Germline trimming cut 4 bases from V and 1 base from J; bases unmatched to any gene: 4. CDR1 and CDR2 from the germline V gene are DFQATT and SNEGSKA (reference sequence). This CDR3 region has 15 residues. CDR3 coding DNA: TGCAGTGCTACGACTAGCGGGGGAACCCAAGAGACCCAGTACTTC. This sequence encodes CSATTSGGTQETQYF.

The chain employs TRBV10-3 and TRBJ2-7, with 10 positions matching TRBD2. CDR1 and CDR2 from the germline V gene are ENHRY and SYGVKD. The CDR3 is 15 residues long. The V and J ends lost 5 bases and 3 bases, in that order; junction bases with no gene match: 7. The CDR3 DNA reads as TGTGCCATCAGTCCAACTAGCGGGGCTGACTACGAGCAGTACTTC. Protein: CAISPTSGADYEQYF.

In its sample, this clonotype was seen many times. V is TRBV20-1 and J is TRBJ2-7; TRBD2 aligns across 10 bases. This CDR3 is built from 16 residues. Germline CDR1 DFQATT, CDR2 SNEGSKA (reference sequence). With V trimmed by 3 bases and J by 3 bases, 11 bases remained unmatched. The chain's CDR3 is CSASPLTSGTVYEQYF. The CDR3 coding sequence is TGCAGTGCTAGTCCCCTTACTAGCGGGACCGTCTACGAGCAGTACTTC.

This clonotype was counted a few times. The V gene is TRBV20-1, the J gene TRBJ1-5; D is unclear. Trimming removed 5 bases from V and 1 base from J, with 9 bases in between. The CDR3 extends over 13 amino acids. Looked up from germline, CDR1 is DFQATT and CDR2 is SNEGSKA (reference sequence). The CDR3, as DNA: TGCAGTGCTCCGGACGGCAGCAATCAGCCCCAGCATTTT. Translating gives CSAPDGSNQPQHF.

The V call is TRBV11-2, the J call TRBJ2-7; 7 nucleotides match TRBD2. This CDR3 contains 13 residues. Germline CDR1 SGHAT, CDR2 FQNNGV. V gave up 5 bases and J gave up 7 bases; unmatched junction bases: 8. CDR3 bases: TGTGCCAGCAGCAGGACTCCAGCGGGAGAGCAGTACTTC. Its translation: CASSRTPAGEQYF.

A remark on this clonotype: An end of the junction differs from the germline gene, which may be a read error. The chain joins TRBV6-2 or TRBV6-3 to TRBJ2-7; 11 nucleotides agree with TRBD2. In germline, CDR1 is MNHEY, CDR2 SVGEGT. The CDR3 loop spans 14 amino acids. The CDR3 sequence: CASKTSGSSHEQYF. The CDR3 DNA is TGTGCCAGCAAAACTAGCGGGAGCTCCCACGAGCAGTACTTC.

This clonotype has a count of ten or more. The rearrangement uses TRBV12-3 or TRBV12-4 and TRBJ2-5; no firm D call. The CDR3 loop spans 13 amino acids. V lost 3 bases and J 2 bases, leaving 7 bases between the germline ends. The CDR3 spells CASSFSRQETQYF. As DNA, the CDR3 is TGTGCCAGCAGTTTCTCAAGGCAAGAGACCCAGTACTTC.

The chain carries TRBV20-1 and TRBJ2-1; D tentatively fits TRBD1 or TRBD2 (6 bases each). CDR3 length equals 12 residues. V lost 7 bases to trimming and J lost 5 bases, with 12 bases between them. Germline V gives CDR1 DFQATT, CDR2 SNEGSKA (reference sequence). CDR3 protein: CSGNRGHNEQFF. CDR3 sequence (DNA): TGCAGTGGAAACCGGGGGCACAATGAGCAGTTCTTC.

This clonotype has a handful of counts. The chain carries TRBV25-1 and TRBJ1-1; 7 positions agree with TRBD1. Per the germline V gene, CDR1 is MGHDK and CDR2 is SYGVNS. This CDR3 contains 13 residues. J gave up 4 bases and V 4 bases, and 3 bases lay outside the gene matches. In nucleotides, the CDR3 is TGTGCCAGCAGTGGGTGGACAGGCACTGAAGCTTTCTTT. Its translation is CASSGWTGTEAFF.

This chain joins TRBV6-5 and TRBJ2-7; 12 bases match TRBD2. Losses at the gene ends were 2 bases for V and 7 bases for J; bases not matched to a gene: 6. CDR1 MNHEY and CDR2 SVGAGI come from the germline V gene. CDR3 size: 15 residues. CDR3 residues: CASSYRLAGAQEQYF. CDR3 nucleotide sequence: TGTGCCAGCAGTTACCGACTAGCGGGGGCCCAAGAGCAGTACTTC.

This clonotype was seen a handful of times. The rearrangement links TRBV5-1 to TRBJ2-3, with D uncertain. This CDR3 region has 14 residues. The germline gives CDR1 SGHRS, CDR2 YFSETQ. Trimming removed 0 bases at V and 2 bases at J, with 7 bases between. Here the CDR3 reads CASSLEGFTDTQYF. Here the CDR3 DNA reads TGCGCCAGCAGCTTGGAGGGTTTCACAGATACGCAGTATTTT.

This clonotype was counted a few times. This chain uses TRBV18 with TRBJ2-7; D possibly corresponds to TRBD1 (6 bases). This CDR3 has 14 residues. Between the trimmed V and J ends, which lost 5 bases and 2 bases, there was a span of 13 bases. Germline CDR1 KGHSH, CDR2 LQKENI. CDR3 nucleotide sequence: TGTGCCAGCTCAACGCAGGGGAAGGCCTACGAGCAGTACTTC. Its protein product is CASSTQGKAYEQYF.

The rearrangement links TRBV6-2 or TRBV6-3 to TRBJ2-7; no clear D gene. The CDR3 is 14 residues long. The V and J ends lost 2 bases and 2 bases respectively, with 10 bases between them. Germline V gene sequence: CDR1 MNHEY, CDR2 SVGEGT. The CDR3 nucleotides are TGTGCCAGCAGTTACGGCCCGGGCCCCTACGAGCAGTACTTC. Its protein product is CASSYGPGPYEQYF.

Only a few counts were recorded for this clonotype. The CDR3 bases are TGTGCCAGCAGCTTAGATGCGGGCAGGGGGAATGAGCAGTTCTTC. Translation: CASSLDAGRGNEQFF. The V call is TRBV7-9, the J call TRBJ2-1; 7 bases are shared with TRBD1. Germline lookup yields CDR1 SEHNR and CDR2 FQNEAQ (reference sequence). This CDR3 spans 15 amino acids. The J segment lost 7 bases and the V segment lost 1 base, leaving 7 bases of the junction unmatched.